Below, one T cell receptor (beta chain) is given with its context. This entry is derived from a study of T cell responses to AZD1222 COVID-19 vaccine. TCRdb's table, derived via immunoSEQ multiplex PCR, lists solely in-frame clones and lacks some. The sample comprises about 15,000 clones, about 88% of which are singletons, and 2.9% rests with the top ten. V lost 5 bases and J lost 2; bases outside the gene matches: 7. The CDR3 runs 15 residues. The germline V gene has CDR1 KGHDR and CDR2 SFDVKD. The chain is built from TRBV24-1 and TRBJ2-7; 8 nucleotides match TRBD1. The sequence derives from an adult who received the AZD1222 COVID-19 vaccine. The sample in question was peripheral blood, obtained 28 days after the second AZD1222 dose. The CDR3 spells CATSGRGQVAYEQYF. In DNA form, the CDR3 reads TGTGCCACCAGTGGGAGGGGACAGGTCGCCTACGAGCAGTACTTC.